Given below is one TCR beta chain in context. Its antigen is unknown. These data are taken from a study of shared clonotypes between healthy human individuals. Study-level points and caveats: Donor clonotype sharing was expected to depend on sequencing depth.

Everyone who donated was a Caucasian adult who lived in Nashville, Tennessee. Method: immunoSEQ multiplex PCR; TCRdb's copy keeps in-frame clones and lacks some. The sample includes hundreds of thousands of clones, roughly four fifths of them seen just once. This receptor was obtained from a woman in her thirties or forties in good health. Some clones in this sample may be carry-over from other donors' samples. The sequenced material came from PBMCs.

DNA for the CDR3: TGTGCCAGCAGCTTGGCTAGGGGCCGGGACACTGAAGCTTTCTTT. This gives the protein CASSLARGRDTEAFF. This chain uses TRBV11-2 with TRBJ1-1; D may be TRBD1 (5 bases). The V end lost 3 bases, the J end lost 3 bases, and 14 bases lay between the germline ends. The CDR3 contains 15 residues. Germline CDR1 is SGHAT and CDR2 is FQNNGV.